This TCR beta chain was obtained from a study of vaccination effects on CD4 cells after COVID-19. Trimming stripped 0 bases from V and 3 bases from J, with 12 bases between. This CDR3 has 15 amino acids. Germline CDR1 and CDR2: MNHEY and SVGAGI. Points from the study as a whole: Healthy vaccinees had only 1 of 255 vaccine-induced clones cross-react with common cold coronaviruses.

Sequencing in the ViraFEST assay came after antigen-specific CD4+ T cells had been expanded with viral peptide pools, which were used to stimulate PBMC. CD4+ T cell isolation took place after approximately 11 days of culture. Among the vaccine recipients, none had a prior SARS-CoV-2 infection, and nucleocapsid antibodies were negative. Cultures used approximately 2 million PBMC per well, approximately 9.7 IU/ml IL-2 and about 10 ug/ml peptides. As for this clone: Antigen: not known.

This table comes from immunoSEQ multiplex PCR, and its TCRdb copy is limited to in-frame clones, with some not included. The data hold around 35,000 clones, with around 66% observed a single time. Sequenced material: CD4+ T cells from PBMCs cultured with HCoV-OC43 spike peptides, taken before COVID-19 vaccination. The subset was: HCoV-OC43 spike overlapping peptide pool stimulation. This sequence originates from a human donor who received a COVID-19 vaccine. The J gene is TRBJ2-7, the V gene TRBV6-5; D remains unclear. The CDR3 here is CASSYSRFSFYEQYF. The DNA for the CDR3 is TGTGCCAGCAGTTACTCGCGGTTCAGTTTCTACGAGCAGTACTTC.